Listed below are T cell receptor beta chains from one sample, sequenced in a study of OX40 agonist ivuxolimab in advanced cancers. Clones were sequenced by immunoSEQ multiplex PCR, and TCRdb holds only the in-frame ones, with some missing. Of around 67,000 clones listed, 70% to 90% are singletons. The sample here was CD4+ or CD8+ T cells sorted from blood, taken in a trial of the OX40 agonist ivuxolimab. These receptors originate from an adult with an advanced solid tumor such as melanoma, head and neck, liver or kidney cancer. Each CDR3 is given with its conserved first and last residue. A D gene is named only where the DNA matches it firmly.

>TRBJ1-6|TRBV12-5|-
CASQGNNSPLHF
>TRBJ1-4|TRBV6-6|-
CASSVGLTNEKLFF
>TRBJ2-5|TRBV7-7|TRBD2
CASSLGLAGGETQYF
>TRBJ1-2|TRBV19|-
CASSKGHQNLYGYTF
>TRBJ1-6|TRBV5-5|-
CASSLDLGGNSPLHF
>TRBJ2-7|TRBV2|-
CASSEGPGETDEQYF
>TRBJ1-1|TRBV27|TRBD1
CASNPGQGGRRTEAFF
>TRBJ1-2|TRBV4-3|-
CASSQGYDYGYTF
>TRBJ1-3|TRBV7-8|-
CASSLASGYGNTIYF
>TRBJ2-7|TRBV10-3|-
CAISESEHASSYEQYF
>TRBJ1-1|TRBV5-1|-
CASRPRGHRGTEAFF
>TRBJ1-5|TRBV7-9|-
CASSHELGEGQPQHF
>TRBJ2-3|TRBV10-3|-
CAISEGEDTQYF
>TRBJ2-2|TRBV18|-
CASSPGLEGGSTGELFF
>TRBJ2-2|TRBV5-1|TRBD2
CASSPRTSGGAAGELFF
>TRBJ2-2|TRBV28|TRBD2
CASRAPLGTSAAGELFF
>TRBJ2-1|TRBV19|TRBD1
CASSNSGTGLENEQFF
>TRBJ1-4|TRBV7-2|TRBD1
CASSPRQGQTEKLFF
>TRBJ1-4|TRBV29-1|-
CSVTVAGTNEKLFF
>TRBJ2-1|TRBV30|TRBD2
CAWNPTSGIYNEQFF
>TRBJ2-5|TRBV7-2|-
CASSPVQETQYF
>TRBJ2-7|TRBV5-1|TRBD1
CASSYDRGPYEQYF
>TRBJ1-2|TRBV6-1|-
CASTKTGGYTF
>TRBJ2-7|TRBV9|TRBD1
CASSVDRISYEQYF
>TRBJ1-1|TRBV6-5|TRBD1
CASSRWTGDEAFF
>TRBJ1-5|TRBV30|-
CALDRGGNQPQHF
>TRBJ2-7|TRBV2|TRBD2
CASSGTSFEQYF
>TRBJ1-1|TRBV7-3|TRBD1
CASSSDRGMNTEAFF
>TRBJ2-3|TRBV7-7|TRBD1
CASSFGTGGQDTQYF
>TRBJ1-6|TRBV5-6|TRBD1
CASSSGTGNYNSPLHF
>TRBJ2-7|TRBV10-3|TRBD1
CATGQVPASYEQYF
>TRBJ1-1|TRBV29-1|-
CSAGRANTEAFF
>TRBJ2-7|TRBV6-1|-
CASSQIYEQYF
>TRBJ2-5|TRBV7-2|-
CASSLTRQETQYF
>TRBJ1-5|TRBV7-8|-
CASSLAGDLRSPYNQPQHF
>TRBJ2-3|TRBV18|-
CASSPRGTDTQYF
>TRBJ2-7|TRBV11-2|-
CASSLDRNTYEQYF
>TRBJ2-7|TRBV5-1|-
CASSPGVGTISYEQYF
>TRBJ2-7|TRBV30|-
CAWSVGAPEQYF